The sequence of this T cell receptor (beta chain) was determined in a study of T cell responses to AZD1222 COVID-19 vaccine. Libraries were prepared by immunoSEQ multiplex PCR; TCRdb keeps only in-frame clonotypes and omits some of them. This table has about 93,000 clones, roughly 86% appearing once. The CDR3 is 15 residues long. Germline CDR1 and CDR2: SGHKS and YYEKEE (reference sequence). V lost 1 base and J lost 3; bases outside the gene matches: 5. Sequenced here: peripheral blood, sampled on day 0 of MenACWY control vaccination. The V call is TRBV5-5, the J call TRBJ2-7; 9 bases are a match to TRBD1. This TCR derives from an adult in good health. The CDR3 sequence: CASSLSGTGIYEQYF. As DNA, the CDR3 is TGTGCCAGCAGCTTGTCCGGGACAGGGATCTACGAGCAGTACTTC.